The 2 T cell receptor beta chains below come from one sample, sequenced in a study of blood T cell repertoires in COVID-19. Assay used: immunoSEQ multiplex PCR; TCRdb lists only in-frame clones, some missing. The sample has 250,000 to 300,000 clones; approximately 91% are singletons. Specimen: PBMCs or T cells enriched from blood (not recorded which). These receptors originate from a woman aged 40 to 50 with acute COVID-19.

J is TRBJ1-5 and V is TRBV19; a weak D match, TRBD1 (5 bases). Per germline, CDR1 LNHDA and CDR2 SQIVND (reference sequence). V lost 1 base and J lost 7, with 11 bases in between. The length of the CDR3 is 14 residues. The CDR3 loop is CASSIGAGMQPQHF. CDR3 nucleotide sequence: TGTGCCAGTAGTATAGGGGCAGGGATGCAGCCCCAGCATTTT.

The V gene is TRBV18, the J gene TRBJ2-1, with unresolved D. Germline V gives CDR1 KGHSH, CDR2 LQKENI. This CDR3 is built from 13 residues. The germline V and J ends were trimmed by 3 bases and 6 bases, with 9 bases remaining between them. The DNA for the CDR3 is TGTGCCAGCTCACCTTTAGCAGCCAATGAGCAGTTCTTC. This sequence encodes CASSPLAANEQFF. Drawing the rest from reference TRBV18 and TRBJ2-1, the complete variable domain is NAGVMQNPRHLVRRRGQEARLRCSPMKGHSHVYWYRQLPEEGLKFMVYLQKENIIDESGMPKERFSAEFPKEGPSILRIQQVVRGDSAAYFCASSPLAANEQFFGPGTRLTVL.